This T cell receptor (beta chain) was identified during a study of T cell responses to AZD1222 COVID-19 vaccine. Findings and caveats of the study: Only a handful of AZD1222 recipients, roughly 6 in all, had baseline seropositivity. The donor cohort was predominantly white British with a female majority, and clonal diversity may have been underestimated. Elevations in Spike-specific TCR breadth and depth followed administration of two AZD1222 doses.

This table comes from immunoSEQ multiplex PCR, and its TCRdb copy is limited to in-frame clones, with some not included. The table lists about 150,000 clones, 88% of them singletons, with around 3.1% in the top ten. Notes on this clone: Its antigen is not known.

Germline lookup yields CDR1 KGHSH and CDR2 LQKENI. The V end was cut by 4 bases, the J end by 4 bases, with 16 bases between. This CDR3 comprises 16 residues. This chain links TRBV18 with TRBJ2-2; D is perhaps TRBD1 or TRBD2 (5 bases each). The sequence came from an adult in good health. Sequenced material: peripheral blood, taken on day 0 of AZD1222 vaccination. CDR3 sequence: CASSRPPTGTTGELFF. The CDR3 DNA sequence: TGTGCCAGCTCACGACCCCCGACCGGGACCACCGGGGAGCTGTTTTTT.